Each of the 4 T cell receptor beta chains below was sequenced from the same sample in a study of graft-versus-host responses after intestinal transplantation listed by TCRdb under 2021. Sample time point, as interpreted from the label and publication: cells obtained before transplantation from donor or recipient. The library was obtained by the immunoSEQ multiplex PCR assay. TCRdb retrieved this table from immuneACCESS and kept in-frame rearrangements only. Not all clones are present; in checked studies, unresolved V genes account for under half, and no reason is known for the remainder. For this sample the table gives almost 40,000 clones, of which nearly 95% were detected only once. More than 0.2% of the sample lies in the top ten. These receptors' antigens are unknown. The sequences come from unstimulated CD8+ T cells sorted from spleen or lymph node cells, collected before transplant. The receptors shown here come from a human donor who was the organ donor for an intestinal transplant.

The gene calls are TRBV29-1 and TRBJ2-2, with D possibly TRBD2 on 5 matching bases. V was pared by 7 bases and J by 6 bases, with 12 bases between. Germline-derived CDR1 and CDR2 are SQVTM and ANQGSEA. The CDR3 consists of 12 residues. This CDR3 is CSGRTGAGELFF. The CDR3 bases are TGCAGCGGCCGGACCGGGGCCGGGGAGCTGTTTTTT.

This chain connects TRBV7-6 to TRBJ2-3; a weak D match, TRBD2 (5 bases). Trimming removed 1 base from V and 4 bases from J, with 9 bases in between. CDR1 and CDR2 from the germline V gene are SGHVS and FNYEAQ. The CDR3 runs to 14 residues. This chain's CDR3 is CASSLGGGADTQYF. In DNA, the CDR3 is TGTGCCAGCAGCTTAGGTGGAGGAGCAGATACGCAGTATTTT.

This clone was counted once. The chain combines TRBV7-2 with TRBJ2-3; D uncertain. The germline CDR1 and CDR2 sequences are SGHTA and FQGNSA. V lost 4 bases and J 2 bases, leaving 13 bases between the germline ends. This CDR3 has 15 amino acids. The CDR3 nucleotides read TGTGCCAGCAGCTACACTCGCCTGGACACAGATACGCAGTATTTT. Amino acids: CASSYTRLDTDTQYF.

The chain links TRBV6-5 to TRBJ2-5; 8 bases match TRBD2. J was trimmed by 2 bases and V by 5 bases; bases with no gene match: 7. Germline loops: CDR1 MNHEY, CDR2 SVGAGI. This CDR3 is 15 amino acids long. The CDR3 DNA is TGTGCCAGCAGTCGAGCTAGCGGGTGGCAAGAGACCCAGTACTTC. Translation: CASSRASGWQETQYF.